The 8 T cell receptor beta chains below come from one sample, sequenced in a study of shared clonotypes between healthy human individuals (TCRdb year 2020). Library preparation employed the immunoSEQ multiplex PCR assay. What TCRdb holds here is the immuneACCESS table cut down to in-frame rearrangements. Part of the clones is not present; checked against another copy, under half of the missing clones reflect an unresolved V gene, and the others are unexplained. The sample includes 2 million to 3 million clones, with roughly 93% observed a single time. The ten biggest clones cover 0.36% of the sample. Sequencing input: naive CD4+ T cells from PBMCs. This specimen's cell subset or site label, interpreted: CD45RA+ positively selected. The receptors were gathered from a man between 18 and 29 years old in good health. Some clones in this sample may be carry-over from other donors' samples.

The V and J genes are TRBV19 and TRBJ2-7, with D possibly being TRBD1 or TRBD2 (5 bases each). With 6 bases removed from V and 0 bases from J, the gap between germline ends came to 18 bases. This CDR3 spans 16 amino acids. Germline CDR1 reads LNHDA; CDR2 reads SQIVND (reference sequence). The CDR3: CASSQAGDPVSYEQYF. For the CDR3, the DNA is TGTGCCAGTAGCCAAGCCGGGGACCCCGTCTCCTACGAGCAGTACTTC.

The chain couples TRBV25-1 to TRBJ2-1; the match to TRBD2 covers 12 bases. The CDR3 covers 17 residues. Trimming at V came to 4 bases and at J to 2 bases, leaving 6 bases not matched to a gene. Germline CDR1 and CDR2: MGHDK and SYGVNS. CDR3 in amino acids: CASSASRTSGAYNEQFF. The CDR3 DNA sequence: TGTGCCAGCAGTGCTTCCAGGACTAGCGGGGCCTACAATGAGCAGTTCTTC. The full variable domain, completed using reference TRBV25-1 and TRBJ2-1, is EADIYQTPRYLVIGTGKKITLECSQTMGHDKMYWYQQDPGMELHLIHYSYGVNSTEKGDLSSESTVSRIRTEHFPLTLESARPSHTSQYLCASSASRTSGAYNEQFFGPGTRLTVL.

As regards this clone: Other nucleotide sequences in the sample specify the same CDR3. The chain carries TRBV18 and TRBJ1-5; tentative D call: TRBD1 (6 bases). CDR1 is KGHSH and CDR2 is LQKENI in the germline V gene. The CDR3 loop spans 14 amino acids. Trimming stripped 2 bases from V and 1 base from J, with 6 bases between. The CDR3 protein is CASSPGQSNQPQHF. CDR3 sequence (DNA): TGTGCCAGCTCACCAGGACAGAGCAATCAGCCCCAGCATTTT.

The rearrangement joins TRBV6-5 to TRBJ2-3; 8 nucleotides line up with TRBD1. Trimming cost V 2 bases and J 4 bases; bases outside gene matches: 5. CDR1 MNHEY and CDR2 SVGAGI come from the germline V gene. CDR3 size: 15 residues. The CDR3 region has the DNA TGTGCCAGCAGTTACCGGACAGGGCCCTCAGATACGCAGTATTTT. It encodes CASSYRTGPSDTQYF.

This rearrangement joins TRBV18 to TRBJ2-3; no definite D call. Deletions cut 3 bases from V and 5 bases from J, with 9 bases between. The CDR3 contains 13 residues. Germline CDR1 and CDR2: KGHSH and LQKENI. CDR3 region: CASSPAREDTQYF. The CDR3 DNA reads TGTGCCAGCTCACCGGCACGAGAAGATACGCAGTATTTT.

This clone was seen once. This chain connects TRBV7-2 to TRBJ2-2, with TRBD2 matching over 7 bases. This CDR3 is built from 15 residues. Unmatched junction bases numbered 7, after V lost 2 bases and J lost 7 bases. From germline, CDR1 is SGHTA and CDR2 FQGNSA. CDR3 residues: CASSLRAGINGELFF. The DNA for the CDR3 is TGTGCCAGCAGCTTAAGAGCGGGGATAAACGGGGAGCTGTTTTTT.

The J gene is TRBJ2-3, the V gene TRBV28; D possibly corresponds to TRBD1 (6 bases). CDR3 length: 16 amino acids. The germline V and J ends were trimmed by 6 bases and 2 bases, with 18 bases remaining between them. Germline values: CDR1 MDHEN, CDR2 SYDVKM. The CDR3 DNA is TGTGCCAGCAGGCCTCGACTGGGGGCTTCCACAGATACGCAGTATTTT. It translates to CASRPRLGASTDTQYF.

The J gene is TRBJ2-7, the V gene TRBV6-5; D call uncertain. The CDR3 consists of 11 residues. Germline lookup yields CDR1 MNHEY and CDR2 SVGAGI. V dropped 6 bases and J dropped 7 bases, with 10 bases sitting between them. In DNA, the CDR3 is TGTGCCAGCAGGGGGAAGTTTGAGCAGTACTTC. As protein: CASRGKFEQYF.